The 21 T cell receptor beta chains listed next were all sequenced from one sample in a study of blood T cell repertoires in COVID-19. Data came from immunoSEQ multiplex PCR; TCRdb stores just in-frame clones and leaves some out. In the table there are 8,800 or so clones, about 87% of which are singletons. Sequenced: peripheral blood. These TCRs come from a human donor in a cohort sampled during active COVID-19.

The chain combines TRBV6-1 with TRBJ1-5; a possible D gene is TRBD1 (5 bases). The CDR3 length is 15 residues. V was trimmed by 1 base and J by 7 bases, leaving 14 bases between them. The germline CDR1 and CDR2 sequences are MNHNS and SASEGT. CDR3 coding DNA: TGTGCCAGCAGTGAAGAGGTAACAGGCCCCCAGCCCCAGCATTTT. Encoded protein: CASSEEVTGPQPQHF.

This chain links TRBV6-5 with TRBJ1-1; 11 bases fit TRBD1. Trimming at V came to 4 bases and at J to 5 bases, leaving 3 bases not matched to a gene. Germline CDR1 is MNHEY and CDR2 is SVGAGI. The CDR3 length is 14 residues. The CDR3 region is CASSWTGGRTEAFF. CDR3 DNA sequence: TGTGCCAGCAGTTGGACAGGGGGCCGGACTGAAGCTTTCTTT.

V usage is TRBV28 and J usage is TRBJ2-7; 8 bases align to TRBD1. The CDR3 is made up of 15 amino acids. Germline V gene data show CDR1 as MDHEN and CDR2 as SYDVKM. Trimming at V came to 5 bases and at J to 1 base, leaving 7 bases not matched to a gene. Here the CDR3 reads CASSPPGQGSYEQYF. In DNA, the CDR3 is TGTGCCAGCAGTCCGCCTGGACAGGGTTCCTACGAGCAGTACTTC.

The CDR3 bases are TGTGCCAGCACCAGGACTAGCGGGATCCCAGATACGCAGTATTTT. This encodes CASTRTSGIPDTQYF. The chain has TRBV7-8 and TRBJ2-3; 12 bases are shared with TRBD2. V dropped 7 bases and J dropped 4; count of bases not matched to a gene: 6. The CDR3 covers 15 residues. Germline V gene sequence: CDR1 SGHVS, CDR2 FQNEAQ.

This sequence joins TRBV11-2 and TRBJ1-4, with D tentatively TRBD1 (5 bases). V dropped 0 bases and J dropped 1 base, with 6 bases sitting between them. CDR3 size: 15 residues. CDR1 is SGHAT, CDR2 FQNNGV, per germline. In DNA, the CDR3 is TGTGCCAGCAGCTTAGAGCAGGGAACTAATGAAAAACTGTTTTTT. This translates into CASSLEQGTNEKLFF.

This rearrangement joins TRBV27 to TRBJ2-7; perhaps TRBD2 as D (6 bases). V lost 5 bases and J lost 5, with 19 bases in between. This CDR3 contains 15 residues. Germline V CDR1 and CDR2: MNHEY, SMNVEV (reference sequence). CDR3 bases: TGTGCCAGCAGTCCCCTGGAGGGGCTCATCAACGAGCAGTACTTC. Amino acids: CASSPLEGLINEQYF.

The chain couples TRBV27 to TRBJ2-3; 12 bases fit TRBD2. The length of the CDR3 is 16 residues. CDR1 and CDR2 (germline): MNHEY, SMNVEV (reference sequence). The trim removed 5 bases at V and 5 bases at J, leaving 8 bases unmatched. CDR3 loop: CASSNGLAGFIDTQYF. The CDR3, as DNA: TGTGCCAGCAGTAATGGACTAGCGGGGTTTATAGATACGCAGTATTTT.

V and J are TRBV7-9 and TRBJ2-7, with 11 bases identical to TRBD1. The V gene's germline CDR1 is SEHNR and CDR2 FQNEAQ (reference sequence). This CDR3 spans 16 amino acids. After removal of 1 base from V and 7 bases from J, the junction contained 9 bases not matched to a gene. This chain's CDR3 is CASSLGGQGARGEQYF. CDR3 coding DNA: TGTGCCAGCAGCTTAGGCGGACAGGGGGCGCGGGGGGAGCAGTACTTC.

The CDR3 spells CAISGDRNSNQPQHF. CDR3 nucleotide sequence: TGTGCCATCAGCGGGGACAGAAATAGCAATCAGCCCCAGCATTTT. The J gene is TRBJ1-5, the V gene TRBV10-3; TRBD1 matches at 7 bases. The trim removed 6 bases at V and 0 bases at J, leaving 5 bases unmatched. The V gene's germline CDR1 is ENHRY and CDR2 SYGVKD. The CDR3 is made up of 15 amino acids.

This chain joins TRBV20-1 and TRBJ2-7; no definite D call. Germline V CDR1 and CDR2: DFQATT, SNEGSKA (reference sequence). The CDR3 has 11 residues. V lost 4 bases and J lost 10, with 14 bases in between. The CDR3 coding sequence is TGCAGTGCTACTCGATGGAGTCAACAGTACTTC. Its protein is CSATRWSQQYF.

V is TRBV6-1 and J is TRBJ1-5, with TRBD1 identical over 7 bases. The CDR3 is made up of 15 amino acids. Looked up from germline, CDR1 is MNHNS and CDR2 is SASEGT. The V and J ends lost 0 bases and 4 bases, in that order; junction bases with no gene match: 3. In DNA form, the CDR3 reads TGTGCCAGCAGTGAAGCGATACAGGGGAATCAGCCCCAGCATTTT. Translating it yields CASSEAIQGNQPQHF.

The chain employs TRBV2 and TRBJ2-7, with 7 bases identical to TRBD2. Trimming at V came to 10 bases and at J to 1 base, leaving 7 bases not matched to a gene. Per the germline V gene, CDR1 is SNHLY and CDR2 is FYNNEI. This CDR3 is 13 amino acids long. The CDR3 here is CANFRRGSYEQYF. The DNA for the CDR3 is TGTGCCAACTTTCGGCGGGGGTCCTACGAGCAGTACTTC.

The chain has TRBV7-6 and TRBJ2-5, with D perhaps TRBD2 (5 bases). The CDR3 extends over 15 amino acids. V lost 5 bases to trimming and J lost 2 bases, with 15 bases between them. Germline V gene data show CDR1 as SGHVS and CDR2 as FNYEAQ. This chain's CDR3 is CASSPVPGYQETQYF. CDR3 coding DNA: TGTGCCAGCAGCCCCGTCCCGGGGTATCAAGAGACCCAGTACTTC. The entire variable domain, with the rest obtained from reference TRBV7-6 and TRBJ2-5, is as follows: GAGVSQSPRYKVTKRGQDVALRCDPISGHVSLYWYRQALGQGPEFLTYFNYEAQQDKSGLPNDRFSAERPEGSISTLTIQRTEQRDSAMYRCASSPVPGYQETQYFGPGTRLLVL.

This sequence joins TRBV9 and TRBJ2-1; TRBD2 aligns across 13 bases. This CDR3 is 16 amino acids long. CDR1 and CDR2 from the germline V gene are SGDLS and YYNGEE. Trimming cost V 4 bases and J 9 bases; bases outside gene matches: 10. The CDR3, as DNA: TGTGCCAGCAGCCCCGGGACTAGCGGGATTTGGGGTGAGCAGTTCTTC. Translating gives CASSPGTSGIWGEQFF.

This clone appeared a single time. V usage is TRBV7-6 and J usage is TRBJ2-1, with TRBD2 identical over 11 bases. The CDR3 totals 18 residues. The trim removed 5 bases at V and 0 bases at J, leaving 9 bases unmatched. Germline V lookup: CDR1 SGHVS, CDR2 FNYEAQ. CDR3: CASSPLAGGPISYNEQFF. The CDR3 DNA follows: TGTGCCAGCAGCCCCTTAGCGGGAGGGCCAATCTCCTACAATGAGCAGTTCTTC.

V gene TRBV5-1 combines with J gene TRBJ2-1, with a possible D match to TRBD2 (5 bases). V lost 7 bases, J lost 1 base, and 15 bases lay in between. The CDR3 loop spans 15 amino acids. Germline V lookup: CDR1 SGHRS, CDR2 YFSETQ. The DNA for the CDR3 is TGCGCCAGCGGACTCGCGGGCCTTTCCTACAATGAGCAGTTCTTC. It yields the protein CASGLAGLSYNEQFF.

The chain is built from TRBV3-1 (or the pseudogene TRBV3-2) and TRBJ2-3; 11 bases match TRBD2. V lost 3 bases and J lost 6; bases outside the gene matches: 2. CDR3 length: 14 residues. Germline values: CDR1 LGHDT, CDR2 YNNKEL (reference sequence). The CDR3 DNA is TGTGCCAGCAGCCAGATAGCGGGAGGGGATACGCAGTATTTT. Translated, it gives CASSQIAGGDTQYF.

V gene TRBV7-6 combines with J gene TRBJ1-2; possible D gene TRBD1, 5 bases. Germline V gene lookup returns CDR1 SGHVS and CDR2 FNYEAQ. The CDR3 has 13 amino acids. The ends were cut back, 3 bases at V and 6 bases at J, with 11 bases in the middle. CDR3: CASSFPAGDGYTF. As DNA, the CDR3 is TGTGCCAGCAGCTTCCCCGCGGGGGATGGCTACACCTTC.

Here the CDR3 DNA reads TGTGCCAGCAGTCCCGGTCAGATGTGGAGGAACACTGAAGCTTTCTTT. It codes for CASSPGQMWRNTEAFF. The rearrangement joins TRBV27 to TRBJ1-1; D unresolved. Trimming left V 5 bases short and J 1 base short, with 17 bases between. From germline, CDR1 is MNHEY and CDR2 SMNVEV (reference sequence). This CDR3 comprises 16 residues.

The gene calls are TRBV28 and TRBJ1-6; D uncertain. Germline CDR1 is MDHEN and CDR2 is SYDVKM. The CDR3 is made up of 14 amino acids. Between the trimmed V and J ends, which lost 3 bases and 7 bases, there was a span of 10 bases. This CDR3 is CASSFAERNSPLHF. The DNA for the CDR3 is TGTGCCAGCAGTTTTGCCGAGAGAAATTCACCCCTCCACTTT.

This chain connects TRBV18 to TRBJ2-1; D is ambiguous. This CDR3 comprises 18 residues. Deletions cut 2 bases from V and 9 bases from J, with 26 bases between. CDR1 is KGHSH, CDR2 LQKENI, per germline. DNA of the CDR3: TGTGCCAGCTCACCATCGAGACGTTCGGGTAATGCGGTGAGTGAGCAGTTCTTC. Its translation is CASSPSRRSGNAVSEQFF.